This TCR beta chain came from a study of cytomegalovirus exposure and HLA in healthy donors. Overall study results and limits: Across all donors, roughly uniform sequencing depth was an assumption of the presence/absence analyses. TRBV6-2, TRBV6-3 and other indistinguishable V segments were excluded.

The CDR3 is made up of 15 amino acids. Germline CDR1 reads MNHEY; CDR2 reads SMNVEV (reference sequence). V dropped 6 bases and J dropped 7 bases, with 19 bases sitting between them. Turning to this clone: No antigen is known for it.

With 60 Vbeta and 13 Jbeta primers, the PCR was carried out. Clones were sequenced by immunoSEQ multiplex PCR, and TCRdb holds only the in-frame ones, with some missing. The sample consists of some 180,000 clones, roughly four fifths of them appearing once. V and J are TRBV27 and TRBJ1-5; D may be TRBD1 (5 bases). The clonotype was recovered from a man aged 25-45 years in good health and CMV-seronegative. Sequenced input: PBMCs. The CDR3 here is CASSLLGGRSQPQHF. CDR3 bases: TGTGCCAGCAGCCTTTTGGGGGGGAGGTCGCAGCCCCAGCATTTT.